This T cell receptor beta chain was captured in a study of cytomegalovirus exposure and HLA in healthy donors. Findings and caveats of the study: Clonal expansion was found to be greater in HLA-associated TCR beta chains than in equally common others in a later analysis. V- and J-gene trimming in TCR beta was tied to a missense DCLRE1C variant by an analysis performed later. Reports described diagnosis of cytomegalovirus status by the classifier as highly specific and sensitive.

Germline-derived CDR1 and CDR2 are LNHDA and SQIVND (reference sequence). The V end was cut by 5 bases, the J end by 1 base, with 14 bases between. This CDR3 has 15 residues. To note about this clone: Antigen: not known.

PCR employed 60 Vbeta and 13 Jbeta primers. Sequenced by immunoSEQ multiplex PCR; TCRdb stores in-frame clones only, minus some. This table holds roughly 250,000 clones, over 70% found once. Material: PBMCs. This TCR was recovered from a girl aged 2 to 9 in good health and CMV-seronegative. The gene calls are TRBV19 and TRBJ1-2; tentatively, D is TRBD1 (6 bases). Written as DNA, the CDR3 is TGTGCCAGTAGTGCGCACAGGGACCTTAACTATGGCTACACCTTC. It encodes CASSAHRDLNYGYTF.